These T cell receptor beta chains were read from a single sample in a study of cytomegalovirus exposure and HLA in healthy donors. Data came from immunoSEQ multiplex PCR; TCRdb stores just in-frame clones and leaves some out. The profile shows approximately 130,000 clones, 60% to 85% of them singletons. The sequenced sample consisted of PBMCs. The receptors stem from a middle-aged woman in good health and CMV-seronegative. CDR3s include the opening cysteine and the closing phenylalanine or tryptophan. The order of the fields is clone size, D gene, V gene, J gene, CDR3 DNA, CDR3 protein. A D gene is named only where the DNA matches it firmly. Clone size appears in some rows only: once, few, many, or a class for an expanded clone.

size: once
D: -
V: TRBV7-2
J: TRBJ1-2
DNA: TGTGCCAGCAGCCCGACGGACAGATGGGGCTACACCTTC
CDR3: CASSPTDRWGYTF

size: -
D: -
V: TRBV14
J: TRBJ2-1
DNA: TGTGCCAGCAGCCAAGTCCCCCTAGCATCAAGGGAGCAGTTCTTC
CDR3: CASSQVPLASREQFF

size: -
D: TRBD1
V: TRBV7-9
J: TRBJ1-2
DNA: TGTGCCAGCAGTCGGGGACAGTCTATTGACTATGGCTACACCTTC
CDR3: CASSRGQSIDYGYTF

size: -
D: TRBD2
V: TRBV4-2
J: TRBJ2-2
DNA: TGTGCCAGCAGTAGCGGGAGAGTCACCGGGGAGCTGTTTTTT
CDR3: CASSSGRVTGELFF

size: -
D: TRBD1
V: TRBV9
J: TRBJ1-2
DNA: TGTGCCAGCAGCGGGATGGGACAGGGAGCCTATGGCTACACCTTC
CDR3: CASSGMGQGAYGYTF

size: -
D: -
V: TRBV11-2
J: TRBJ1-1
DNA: TGTGCCAGCAGCTTAGTGGGTCCGGGGAACACTGAAGCTTTCTTT
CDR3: CASSLVGPGNTEAFF

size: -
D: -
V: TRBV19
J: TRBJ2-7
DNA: TGTGCCAGTAGTAGGACACGTTACTACGAGCAGTACTTC
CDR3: CASSRTRYYEQYF

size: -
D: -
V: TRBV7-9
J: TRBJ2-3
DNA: TGTTCCAGCAGCCAAGGGGCCGCCGGAAGCACAGATACGCAGTATTTT
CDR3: CSSSQGAAGSTDTQYF

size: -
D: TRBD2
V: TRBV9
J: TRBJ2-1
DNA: TGTGCCAGCAGCGTAGGAGGGGCTAGCGGGGATGGTGGGCAGTTCTTC
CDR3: CASSVGGASGDGGQFF

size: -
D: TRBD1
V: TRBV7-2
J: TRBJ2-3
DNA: TGTGCCAGCAGCGCACAGGGGAATCGACGGGTTACGCAGTATTTT
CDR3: CASSAQGNRRVTQYF

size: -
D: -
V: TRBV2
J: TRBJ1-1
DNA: TGTGCCAGCAGTGATGGAGCGAACACTGAAGCTTTCTTT
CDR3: CASSDGANTEAFF

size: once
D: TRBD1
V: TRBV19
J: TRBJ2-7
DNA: TGTGCCAGTAGTTCTTGGGACAGGGGCGAGCAGTACTTC
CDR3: CASSSWDRGEQYF

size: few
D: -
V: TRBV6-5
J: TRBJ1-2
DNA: TGTGCCAGCAGTTACTCGAGGGGGAACTATGGCTACACCTTC
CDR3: CASSYSRGNYGYTF

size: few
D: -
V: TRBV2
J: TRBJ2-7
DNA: TGTGCCAGCAGTGTGTCTAGGAACAAAGTGCAGTACTTC
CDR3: CASSVSRNKVQYF

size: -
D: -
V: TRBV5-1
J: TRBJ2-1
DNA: TGCGCCAGCAGCTTGCAGCGGAGCTCCTACAATGAGCAGTTCTTC
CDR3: CASSLQRSSYNEQFF

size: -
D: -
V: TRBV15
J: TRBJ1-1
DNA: TGTGCCACCAGCAGAGATCAGTCTTCCCAGGGAGCTTTCTTT
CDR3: CATSRDQSSQGAFF

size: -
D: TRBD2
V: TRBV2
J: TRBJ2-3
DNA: TGTGCCAGCAGTGAAGGCGGAGGCGGGAGGGCCGGAAGAACGCAGTATTTT
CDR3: CASSEGGGGRAGRTQYF

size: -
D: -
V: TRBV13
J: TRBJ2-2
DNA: TGTGCCAGCAGGCCTCCGGGGTGGGCCGGGGAGCTGTTTTTT
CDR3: CASRPPGWAGELFF

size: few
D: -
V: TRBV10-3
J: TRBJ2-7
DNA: TGTGCCATCAGTGAGGTTAGCGGTCCTAGCTCCTACGAGCAGTACTTC
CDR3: CAISEVSGPSSYEQYF